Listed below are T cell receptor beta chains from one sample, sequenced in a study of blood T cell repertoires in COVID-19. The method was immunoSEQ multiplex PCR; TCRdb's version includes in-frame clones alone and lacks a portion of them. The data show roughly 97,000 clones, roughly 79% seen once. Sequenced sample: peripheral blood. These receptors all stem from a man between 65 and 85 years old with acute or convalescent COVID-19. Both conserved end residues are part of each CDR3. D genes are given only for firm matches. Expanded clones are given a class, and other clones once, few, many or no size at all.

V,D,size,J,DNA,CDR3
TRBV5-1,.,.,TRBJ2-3,TGCGCCAGCAGCTTGGAATATGGCACAGATACGCAGTATTTT,CASSLEYGTDTQYF
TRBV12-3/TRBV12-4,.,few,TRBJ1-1,TGTGCCAGCAGTTTAGAACAGAACACTGAAGCTTTCTTT,CASSLEQNTEAFF
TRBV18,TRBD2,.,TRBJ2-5,TGTGCCAGCTCACCACGGCTAGCGGGAGTTGAGACCCAGTACTTC,CASSPRLAGVETQYF
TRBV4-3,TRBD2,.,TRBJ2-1,TGCGCCAGCAGCCAAGGCTACGGGAGGGCTACAGGATTCATTGAGCAGTTCTTC,CASSQGYGRATGFIEQFF
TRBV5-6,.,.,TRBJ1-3,TGTGCCAGCAGCTTCAGGGAACTACACCTCTCTGGAAACACCATATATTTT,CASSFRELHLSGNTIYF
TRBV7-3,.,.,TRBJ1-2,TGTGCCAGCAGCTTATCAGGACAGACCTTCTATGGCTACACCTTC,CASSLSGQTFYGYTF
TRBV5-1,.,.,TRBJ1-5,TGCGCCAGCAGCTTGGGGGAGGGGATTGGCAATCAGCCCCAGCATTTT,CASSLGEGIGNQPQHF
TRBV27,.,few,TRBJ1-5,TGTGCCAGATCGAATATCCGGCACAGGGCTGGCAATCAGCCCCAGCATTTT,CARSNIRHRAGNQPQHF
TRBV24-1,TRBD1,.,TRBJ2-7,TGTGCCACCAGTGATTTGGGCGGGACAGGGAGTCCCGAGCAGTACTTC,CATSDLGGTGSPEQYF
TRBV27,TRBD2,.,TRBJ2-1,TGTGCCAGCAGTCTTCTGCGGGGGGGGAGGGCCAGGAATGAGCAGTTCTTC,CASSLLRGGRARNEQFF
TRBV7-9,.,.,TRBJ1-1,TGTGCCAGCAGCAAACGGGATTTGGGGACTGAAGCTTTCTTT,CASSKRDLGTEAFF
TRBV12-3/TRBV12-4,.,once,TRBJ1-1,TGTGCCAGCACCTCGAACACTGAAGCTTTCTTT,CASTSNTEAFF
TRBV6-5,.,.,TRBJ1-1,TGTGCCAGCGGACAGAAACGGGGGGATGCTTTCTTT,CASGQKRGDAFF
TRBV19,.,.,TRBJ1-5,TGTGCCAGTAGTATTCGGGCGGGGAGCAATCAGCCCCAGCATTTT,CASSIRAGSNQPQHF
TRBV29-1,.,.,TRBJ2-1,TGCAGCGTTGCCGACAGGGGAGGGCTCAATGAGCAGTTCTTC,CSVADRGGLNEQFF
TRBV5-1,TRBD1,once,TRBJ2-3,TGCGCCAGCAGACGGGACAGGGAAATTTCAGATACGCAGTATTTT,CASRRDREISDTQYF
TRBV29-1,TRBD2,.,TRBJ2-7,TGCAGCGTTCGGACTAGCGGGAGAACCTACGAGCAGTACTTC,CSVRTSGRTYEQYF
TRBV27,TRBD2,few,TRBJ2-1,TGTGCCAGCAGTTCCTACAGCGGGGGCCAGTACAATGAGCAGTTCTTC,CASSSYSGGQYNEQFF
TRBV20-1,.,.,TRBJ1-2,TGCAGTGCTAAACCACAGGGTAGCTACACCTTC,CSAKPQGSYTF
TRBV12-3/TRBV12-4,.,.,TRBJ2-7,TGTGCCAGCAGTTTAGTAAACGAGCAGTACTTC,CASSLVNEQYF
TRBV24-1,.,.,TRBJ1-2,TGTGCCACCAGTGGCGCAACAGGGAACTATGGCTACACCTTC,CATSGATGNYGYTF
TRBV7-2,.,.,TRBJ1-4,TGTGCCAGCAGCTTATACCGAGACAGTAATGAAAAACTGTTTTTT,CASSLYRDSNEKLFF
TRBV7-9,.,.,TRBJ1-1,TGTGCCAGCACCCTCACCGAGTCCCTGAACACTGAAGCTTTCTTT,CASTLTESLNTEAFF
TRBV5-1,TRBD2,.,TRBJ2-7,TGCGCCAGCAGCCAGCGGACTAGCGGGATCTACGAGCAGTACTTC,CASSQRTSGIYEQYF
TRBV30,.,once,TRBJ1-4,TGTGCCTGGACTACCGTCTTCAGGGCAACTAATGAAAAACTGTTTTTT,CAWTTVFRATNEKLFF
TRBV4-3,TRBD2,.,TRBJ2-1,TGCGCCAGCAGCCAAGCTTCCGTTGCTAGCGGGCGACCCGAGCAGTTCTTC,CASSQASVASGRPEQFF
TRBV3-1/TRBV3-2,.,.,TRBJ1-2,TGTGCCAGCAGCCACCAAGGGTTGGGAGTCAGTGGCTACACCTTC,CASSHQGLGVSGYTF
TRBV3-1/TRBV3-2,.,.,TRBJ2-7,TGTGCCAGCAGCCTCCTCGGCGGGAGAGGGGGCGAGCAGTACTTC,CASSLLGGRGGEQYF
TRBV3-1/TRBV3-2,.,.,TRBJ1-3,TGTGCCAGCAGCACAGCGGTCCGGCGGGCAAGCTCTGGAAACACCATATATTTT,CASSTAVRRASSGNTIYF
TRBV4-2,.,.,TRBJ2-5,TGTGCCAGCAGCCAAGAAAAGGGGAGGTTTTCAGAGACCCAGTACTTC,CASSQEKGRFSETQYF
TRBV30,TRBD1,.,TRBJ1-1,TGTGCCTGGCGCCTTAAACAGGGGCTGAACACTGAAGCTTTCTTT,CAWRLKQGLNTEAFF
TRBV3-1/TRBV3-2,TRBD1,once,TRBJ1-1,TGTGCCAGCAGACCTCGGGACAGGGGAAATACTGAAGCTTTCTTT,CASRPRDRGNTEAFF
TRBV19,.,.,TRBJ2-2,TGTGCCAGTAGTTTCGAGGGATCGAACACCGGGGAGCTGTTTTTT,CASSFEGSNTGELFF
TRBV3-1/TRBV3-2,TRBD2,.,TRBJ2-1,TGTGCCAGCAGCCAACGACTAGCGGGGGACCCCAATGAGCAGTTCTTC,CASSQRLAGDPNEQFF
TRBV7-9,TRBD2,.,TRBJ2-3,TGTGCCAGCAGCTTGGTGAGCGGGAGCTCAGATACGCAGTATTTT,CASSLVSGSSDTQYF
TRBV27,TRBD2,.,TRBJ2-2,TGTGCCAGCAGTTTAATGGGCGGGAGGGCCGACGGGGAGCTGTTTTTT,CASSLMGGRADGELFF
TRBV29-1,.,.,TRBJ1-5,TGCAGCGTTGCAGAACAATCCGGGCAGCCCCAGCATTTT,CSVAEQSGQPQHF
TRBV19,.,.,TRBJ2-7,TGTGCCAGTAGTATAGGATACAGTAGCTCCTACGAGCAGTACTTC,CASSIGYSSSYEQYF
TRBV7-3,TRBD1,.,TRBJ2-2,TGTGCCAGCAGCATACGGACAGGGGGGACCGGGGAGCTGTTTTTT,CASSIRTGGTGELFF
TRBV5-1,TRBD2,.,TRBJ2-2,TGCGCCAGCAGCCCGGGACTAGCGGGGGCCACCGGGGAGCTGTTTTTT,CASSPGLAGATGELFF
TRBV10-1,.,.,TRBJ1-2,TGCGCCAGCAGTGCGGGGGAGAGCTATGGCTACACCTTC,CASSAGESYGYTF
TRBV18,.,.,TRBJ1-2,TGTGCCAGCTCACCAGAGATTTCAGGGCACTATGGCTACACCTTC,CASSPEISGHYGYTF
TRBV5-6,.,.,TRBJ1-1,TGTGCCAGCAGCTCCTCCTGGGCGAACACTGAAGCTTTCTTT,CASSSSWANTEAFF
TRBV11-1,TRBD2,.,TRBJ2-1,TGTGCCACCACCCCGCGCGGGAGGGTTGGTGAGCAGTTCTTC,CATTPRGRVGEQFF
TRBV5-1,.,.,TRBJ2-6,TGCGCCAGCAGCCTGCAGGGTTCCGGGGCCAACGTCCTGACTTTC,CASSLQGSGANVLTF